This record looks at one T cell receptor beta chain sequence and its context. This specimen comes from a study of blood T cell repertoires in COVID-19. CDR1 and CDR2 (germline): SGHNT, YENEEA. The CDR3 is 15 amino acids. V was pared by 4 bases and J by 1 base, with 13 bases between. TCRdb keeps only in-frame clones here, not all; method: immunoSEQ multiplex PCR. The sample has some 74,000 clones, nearly 80% seen once. This chain connects TRBV11-3 to TRBJ1-1; TRBD1 might be the D (6 bases). The sample consisted of peripheral blood. The sequence was obtained from a human donor in a cohort sampled during active COVID-19. In DNA form, the CDR3 reads TGTGCCAGCAGCTCGGACAGCAGGAAGAACACTGAAGCTTTCTTT. Its protein product is CASSSDSRKNTEAFF. The variable domain in full, with the rest retrieved from reference TRBV11-3 and TRBJ1-1, is EAGVVQSPRYKIIEKKQPVAFWCNPISGHNTLYWYLQNLGQGPELLIRYENEEAVDDSQLPKDRFSAERLKGVDSTLKIQPAELGDSAVYLCASSSDSRKNTEAFFGQGTRLTVV.